This T cell receptor (beta chain) was captured by sequencing in a study of T cells after somatic rescue of genetic block. The data were produced by immunoSEQ multiplex PCR, yet TCRdb's version contains in-frame clones alone and is incomplete. The table lists 15,000 or so clones, around three quarters of them singletons. This CDR3 has 16 amino acids. CDR1 and CDR2 from the germline V gene are SNHLY and FYNNEI. Trimming removed 4 bases at V and 3 bases at J, with 18 bases between. Sequenced sample: peripheral blood mononuclear cells (PBMCs). This TCR derives from a boy aged 5 to 17. The genes are TRBV2 and TRBJ2-5; no definite D call. The CDR3 here is CASSVGPPRIKETQYF. In nucleotides, the CDR3 is TGTGCCAGCAGTGTAGGGCCTCCTAGGATCAAAGAGACCCAGTACTTC.